A selection of T cell receptor beta chains follows, all from one sample in a study of T cells after yellow fever vaccination. Each CDR3 protein gets one entry after TCRdb re-called the 5' RACE reads with MiXCR. The repertoire holds hundreds of thousands of distinct CDR3 sequences, with 18% as singletons. This specimen was PBMCs, taken before the yellow fever booster vaccination. The receptors come from a man aged 18 to 29 who received the YFV17D yellow fever vaccine. Both conserved end residues are part of each CDR3. The D gene is left open where the match is weak. Only part of the rows carry a size: once, few, many, or a class if the clone is expanded.

-	TRBD2	TRBV6-2/TRBV6-3	TRBJ2-1	CASSPREGTYNEQFF	TGTGCCAGCAGCCCCAGGGAGGGAACCTACAATGAGCAGTTCTTC
-	TRBD2	TRBV6-2/TRBV6-3	TRBJ2-2	CASRRLAETGELFF	TGTGCCAGCAGGAGACTAGCGGAAACCGGGGAGCTGTTTTTT
few	-	TRBV29-1	TRBJ1-1	CSVPGTLNTEAFF	TGCAGCGTCCCCGGGACACTGAACACTGAAGCTTTCTTT
-	-	TRBV15	TRBJ2-5	CATSRDLGLTGTQYF	TGTGCCACCAGCAGAGATTTGGGCCTGACGGGTACCCAGTACTTC
many	-	TRBV5-1	TRBJ1-2	CASSLEKGYGYTF	TGCGCCAGCAGCTTGGAGAAAGGCTATGGCTACACCTTC
many	TRBD2	TRBV20-1	TRBJ2-1	CSAWGGSSSYNEQFF	TGCAGTGCTTGGGGGGGTTCCAGCTCCTACAATGAGCAGTTCTTC
-	-	TRBV18	TRBJ1-1	CASSAGSVINTEAFF	TGTGCCAGCTCAGCGGGAAGCGTTATCAACACTGAAGCTTTCTTT
-	-	TRBV19	TRBJ2-2	CASILQAANTGELFF	TGTGCCAGTATTTTGCAGGCGGCGAACACCGGGGAGCTGTTTTTT
-	-	TRBV5-1	TRBJ2-5	CASSLAVLMEETQYF	TGCGCCAGCAGCTTGGCCGTATTAATGGAAGAGACCCAGTACTTC
few	-	TRBV15	TRBJ2-7	CATSRVMGTSYEQYF	TGTGCCACCAGCAGAGTCATGGGGACCTCCTACGAGCAGTACTTC
few	-	TRBV4-1	TRBJ1-2	CASSPQDRANYGYTF	TGCGCCAGCAGCCCGCAGGACAGAGCTAACTATGGCTACACCTTC
-	-	TRBV5-1	TRBJ2-6	CASRDSASSGANVLTF	TGCGCCAGCAGAGACAGTGCCAGCTCTGGGGCCAACGTCCTGACTTTC
few	-	TRBV4-1	TRBJ2-4	CASSRLGGQAKNIQYF	TGCGCCAGCAGCCGCCTGGGGGGACAAGCCAAAAACATTCAGTACTTC
few	TRBD2	TRBV7-8	TRBJ2-4	CASSHPSSGGARAHQYF	TGTGCCAGCAGCCACCCCTCTAGCGGGGGGGCCAGGGCTCATCAGTACTTC
-	TRBD1	TRBV5-5	TRBJ2-5	CASSFRDRVSETQYF	TGTGCCAGCAGCTTCCGGGACAGGGTATCGGAGACCCAGTACTTC
-	TRBD2	TRBV29-1	TRBJ2-7	CSVAASGDYEQYF	TGCAGCGTTGCGGCTAGCGGGGACTACGAGCAGTACTTC
-	-	TRBV7-9	TRBJ2-5	CASSLVGLAQETQYF	TGTGCCAGCAGCTTAGTAGGGCTAGCCCAAGAGACCCAGTACTTC
-	-	TRBV10-3	TRBJ2-7	CAISGGSDSDYEQYF	TGTGCCATCAGCGGGGGTAGTGACAGCGACTACGAGCAGTACTTC
-	TRBD2	TRBV20-1	TRBJ2-3	CSARGKRGRTDTQYF	TGCAGTGCTAGGGGAAAGCGGGGACGCACAGATACGCAGTATTTT
few	TRBD2	TRBV5-1	TRBJ2-5	CASRRAGGQETQYF	TGCGCCAGCAGGCGAGCGGGGGGCCAAGAGACCCAGTACTTC
-	-	TRBV7-2	TRBJ2-5	CASSSSLDFPGETQYF	TGTGCCAGCAGCTCTTCACTAGACTTCCCGGGAGAGACCCAGTACTTC
few	-	TRBV6-6	TRBJ1-2	CASRGVITDGYTF	TGTGCCAGCAGGGGGGTTATTACGGATGGCTACACCTTC
-	-	TRBV6-5	TRBJ2-4	CASSYSSIGGPAKNIQYF	TGTGCCAGCAGTTACTCGAGTATCGGGGGGCCGGCCAAAAACATTCAGTACTTC
-	TRBD2	TRBV5-1	TRBJ2-1	CASSLRGGVTYNEQFF	TGCGCCAGCAGCTTGCGCGGGGGGGTTACATACAATGAGCAGTTCTTC